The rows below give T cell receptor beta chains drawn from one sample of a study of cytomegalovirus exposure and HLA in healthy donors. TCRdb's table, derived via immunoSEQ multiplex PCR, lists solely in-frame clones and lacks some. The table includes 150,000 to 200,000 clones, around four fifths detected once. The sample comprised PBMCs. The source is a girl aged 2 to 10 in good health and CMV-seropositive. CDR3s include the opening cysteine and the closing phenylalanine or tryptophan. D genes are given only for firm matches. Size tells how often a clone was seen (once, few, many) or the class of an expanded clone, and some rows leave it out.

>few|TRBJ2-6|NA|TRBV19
CATKPPEEAGVLTF
TGTGCCACCAAACCGCCTGAGGAGGCCGGAGTCCTGACTTTC
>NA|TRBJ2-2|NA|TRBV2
CASSVLGGPGTGELFF
TGTGCCAGCAGTGTCCTCGGAGGGCCGGGCACCGGGGAGCTGTTTTTT
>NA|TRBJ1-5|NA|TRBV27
CASSLEGAGQPQHF
TGTGCCAGCAGTTTAGAAGGGGCCGGTCAGCCCCAGCATTTT
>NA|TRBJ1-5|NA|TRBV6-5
CASSYSYRFDQPQHF
TGTGCCAGCAGTTACTCTTATCGGTTTGATCAGCCCCAGCATTTT
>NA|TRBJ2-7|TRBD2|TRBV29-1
CSVRTSGLGEQYF
TGCAGCGTTCGGACTAGCGGACTTGGGGAGCAGTACTTC
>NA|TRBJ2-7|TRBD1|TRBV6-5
CASSSDRGLNEQYF
TGTGCCAGCAGTTCTGACAGGGGGCTTAACGAGCAGTACTTC
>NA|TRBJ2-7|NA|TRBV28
CASSLSQWTRTTYEQYF
TGTGCCAGCAGTTTATCCCAATGGACACGGACCACCTACGAGCAGTACTTC
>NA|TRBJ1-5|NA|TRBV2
CASRTGLSNQPQHF
TGTGCCAGCAGGACAGGTCTTAGCAATCAGCCCCAGCATTTT
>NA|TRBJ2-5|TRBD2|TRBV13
CASSSAWTSRGLEETQYF
TGTGCCAGCAGCTCGGCTTGGACTAGCCGGGGTTTAGAAGAGACCCAGTACTTC
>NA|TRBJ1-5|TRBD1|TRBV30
CAWSDSGTGEIGNQPQHF
TGTGCCTGGAGTGATTCCGGGACAGGGGAAATCGGCAATCAGCCCCAGCATTTT
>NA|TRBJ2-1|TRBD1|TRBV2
CASSERTGGFNEQFF
TGTGCCAGCAGTGAAAGGACAGGAGGCTTCAATGAGCAGTTCTTC
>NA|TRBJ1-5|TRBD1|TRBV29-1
CSVGTGGQPQHF
TGCAGCGTAGGGACAGGGGGGCAGCCCCAGCATTTT
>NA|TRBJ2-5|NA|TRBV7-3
CASSLGGLSETQYF
TGTGCCAGCAGCTTAGGAGGGTTGTCGGAGACCCAGTACTTC
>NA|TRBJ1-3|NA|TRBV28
CASSSTLQGSAGNTIYF
TGTGCCAGCAGTTCGACATTACAGGGTTCAGCTGGAAACACCATATATTTT
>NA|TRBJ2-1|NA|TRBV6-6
CASSYTPGEQFF
TGTGCCAGCAGTTATACGCCCGGTGAGCAGTTCTTC
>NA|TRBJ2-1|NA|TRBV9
CASSSGNNEQFF
TGTGCCAGCAGCTCGGGAAACAATGAGCAGTTCTTC
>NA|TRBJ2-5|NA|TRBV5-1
CASRRDRVVETQYF
TGCGCCAGCAGGCGGGACCGAGTTGTGGAGACCCAGTACTTC
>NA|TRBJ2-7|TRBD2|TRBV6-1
CASSRQGLAPEQYF
TGTGCCAGCAGCCGACAAGGACTAGCCCCCGAGCAGTACTTC
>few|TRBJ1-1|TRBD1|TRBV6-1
CASSEDRGRVAFF
TGTGCCAGCAGTGAAGACAGGGGTAGGGTAGCTTTCTTT
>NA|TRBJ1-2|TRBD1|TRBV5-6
CASSLLTLRQGVGYTF
TGTGCCAGCAGCTTGCTGACCTTAAGACAGGGGGTAGGCTACACCTTC
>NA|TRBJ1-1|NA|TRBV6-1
CASRPYRAETEAFF
TGTGCCAGCAGACCCTACAGGGCAGAGACTGAAGCTTTCTTT
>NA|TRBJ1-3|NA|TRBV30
CAVRGGNTIYF
TGTGCTGTCAGGGGAGGAAACACCATATATTTT
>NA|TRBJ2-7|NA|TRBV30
CAWSLAVYEQYF
TGTGCCTGGAGTTTAGCGGTCTACGAGCAGTACTTC
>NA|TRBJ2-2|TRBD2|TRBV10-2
CASRGLAGVGELFF
TGCGCCAGCAGGGGACTAGCGGGAGTAGGGGAGCTGTTTTTT
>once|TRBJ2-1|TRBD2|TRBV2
CASSPGGGRGNEQFF
TGTGCCAGCAGCCCTGGGGGCGGGAGGGGGAATGAGCAGTTCTTC
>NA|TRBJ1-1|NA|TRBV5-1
CASSGGRGERAFF
TGCGCCAGCAGCGGGGGGAGGGGAGAAAGGGCTTTCTTT
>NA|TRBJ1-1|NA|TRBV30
CAWSVRVGGTEAFF
TGTGCCTGGAGTGTACGGGTAGGGGGAACTGAAGCTTTCTTT
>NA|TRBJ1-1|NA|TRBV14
CASSPGLWNTEAFF
TGTGCCAGCAGCCCGGGACTTTGGAACACTGAAGCTTTCTTT
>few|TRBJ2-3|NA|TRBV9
CASSDEGDTDTQYF
TGTGCCAGCAGCGATGAGGGAGATACAGATACGCAGTATTTT
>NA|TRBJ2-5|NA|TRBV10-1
CASSEAGIEETQYF
TGCGCCAGCAGTGAAGCAGGGATAGAAGAGACCCAGTACTTC
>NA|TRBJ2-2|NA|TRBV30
CAWRRTINTGELFF
TGTGCCTGGAGGAGGACTATTAACACCGGGGAGCTGTTTTTT
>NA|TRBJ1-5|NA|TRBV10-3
CAISDLSNQPQHF
TGTGCCATCAGTGATCTTAGCAATCAGCCCCAGCATTTT
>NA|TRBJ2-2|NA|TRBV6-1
CASSRTSNTGELFF
TGTGCCAGCAGTCGGACTTCGAACACCGGGGAGCTGTTTTTT
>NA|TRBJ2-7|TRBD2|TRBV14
CASSLGVLAGSYEQYF
TGTGCCAGCAGCCTAGGTGTACTAGCGGGGTCCTACGAGCAGTACTTC
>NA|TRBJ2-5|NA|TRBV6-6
CATRGGTGETQYF
TGTGCCACCAGAGGGGGAACGGGGGAGACCCAGTACTTC
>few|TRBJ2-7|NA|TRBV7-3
CASSSTYEQYF
TGTGCCAGCAGCTCCACCTACGAGCAGTACTTC
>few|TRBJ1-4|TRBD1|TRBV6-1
CASILDRGGEKLFF
TGTGCCAGCATCCTGGACAGGGGAGGAGAAAAACTGTTTTTT
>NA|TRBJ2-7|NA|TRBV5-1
CASSLARRAEQYF
TGCGCCAGCAGCTTGGCCAGGCGTGCCGAGCAGTACTTC
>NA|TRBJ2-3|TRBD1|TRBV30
CAWGRRDRDTQYF
TGTGCCTGGGGGAGGAGGGACAGGGATACGCAGTATTTT
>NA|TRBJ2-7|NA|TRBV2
CASSEVFANSEQYF
TGTGCCAGCAGTGAAGTTTTCGCGAATAGCGAGCAGTACTTC
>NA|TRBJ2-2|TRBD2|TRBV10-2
CAIKSGGNTGELFF
TGCGCCATTAAATCGGGGGGGAACACCGGGGAGCTGTTTTTT
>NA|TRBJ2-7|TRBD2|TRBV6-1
CASSEAGWAGGYEQYF
TGTGCCAGCAGTGAAGCTGGCTGGGCGGGAGGGTACGAGCAGTACTTC
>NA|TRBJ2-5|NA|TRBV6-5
CASSYSTLQETQYF
TGTGCCAGCAGTTACTCGACTTTACAAGAGACCCAGTACTTC
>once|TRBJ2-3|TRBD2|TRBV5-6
CASSIGLAGSGRGDTQYF
TGTGCCAGCAGCATAGGACTAGCGGGATCCGGCCGGGGAGATACGCAGTATTTT
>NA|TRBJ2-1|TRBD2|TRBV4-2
CASSQFVAGANNEQFF
TGTGCCAGCAGCCAATTTGTAGCGGGAGCCAACAATGAGCAGTTCTTC
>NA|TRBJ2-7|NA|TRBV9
CASSVYPGDYEQYF
TGTGCCAGCAGCGTTTACCCAGGGGACTACGAGCAGTACTTC
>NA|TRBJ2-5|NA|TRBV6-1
CASSGGVLGETQYF
TGTGCCAGCAGTGGGGGGGTACTCGGGGAGACCCAGTACTTC
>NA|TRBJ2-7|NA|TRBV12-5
CASFLWEVYEQYF
TGTGCTAGTTTTTTGTGGGAGGTCTACGAGCAGTACTTC
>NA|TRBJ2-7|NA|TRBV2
CASTIEGVNEQYF
TGTGCCAGCACCATCGAGGGAGTAAACGAGCAGTACTTC
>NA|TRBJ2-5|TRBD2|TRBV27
CASRPRLAYSLNQETQYF
TGTGCCAGCAGACCCAGACTAGCGTACTCACTAAATCAAGAGACCCAGTACTTC
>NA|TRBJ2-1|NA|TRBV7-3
CASSGGGSSYNEQFF
TGTGCCAGCAGCGGGGGCGGGAGTTCCTACAATGAGCAGTTCTTC
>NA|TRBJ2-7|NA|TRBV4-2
CASSQEGETSYEQYF
TGTGCCAGCAGCCAAGAAGGGGAAACCTCCTACGAGCAGTACTTC